The entry below gives a single T cell receptor (beta chain) sequence along with its context. Its antigen is unknown. The data were produced by immunoSEQ multiplex PCR, yet TCRdb's version contains in-frame clones alone and is incomplete. The sample yields some 70,000 clones, 85% to 95% seen once. The data were taken from a study of CD4 T cells in relation to SARS-CoV-2 and coronaviruses. Findings of the study overall: Each donor contributed either pre-pandemic or post-infection samples, not both. No crossreactivity against non-spike viral proteins was tested here.

Unexposed donor CD4+ T cells date from about 2011-2018, before the COVID-19 pandemic. The junction had 6 bases not matched to a gene; V was cut back by 3 bases and J by 7 bases. CDR1 KGHSH and CDR2 LQKENI come from the germline V gene. The CDR3 has 13 amino acids. The sample consisted of naive CD4+ T cells from PBMCs. As for subset: naive CD4+ T cells isolated by negative enrichment. The origin of this receptor is a human donor in good health. This chain uses TRBV18 with TRBJ2-7, with 7 bases lining up with TRBD1. DNA of the CDR3: TGTGCCAGCTCACCGTCAGGGGGTGATGAGCAGTACTTC. It yields the protein CASSPSGGDEQYF.